This TCR beta chain was documented in a study of cytomegalovirus exposure and HLA in healthy donors. Trimming stripped 5 bases from V and 1 base from J, with 14 bases between. Germline V CDR1 and CDR2: SGHTA, FQGNSA. The CDR3 runs 15 residues. With 60 Vbeta and 13 Jbeta primers, the PCR was carried out. The repertoire was sequenced with immunoSEQ multiplex PCR; TCRdb's copy has only in-frame clones and lacks some. The sample contains more than 200,000 clones, approximately 81% of which appear only once. The chain carries TRBV7-2 and TRBJ2-5; maybe TRBD2 (5 bases). The sample was PBMCs. The source is a human donor in good health. For the CDR3, the DNA is TGTGCCAGCAGCCAAAGGTTAGGGAGCCAAGAGACCCAGTACTTC. This sequence encodes CASSQRLGSQETQYF. Combining the CDR3 with reference TRBV7-2 and TRBJ2-5 gives the whole variable domain GAGVSQSPSNKVTEKGKDVELRCDPISGHTALYWYRQSLGQGLEFLIYFQGNSAPDKSGLPSDRFSAERTGGSVSTLTIQRTQQEDSAVYLCASSQRLGSQETQYFGPGTRLLVL.